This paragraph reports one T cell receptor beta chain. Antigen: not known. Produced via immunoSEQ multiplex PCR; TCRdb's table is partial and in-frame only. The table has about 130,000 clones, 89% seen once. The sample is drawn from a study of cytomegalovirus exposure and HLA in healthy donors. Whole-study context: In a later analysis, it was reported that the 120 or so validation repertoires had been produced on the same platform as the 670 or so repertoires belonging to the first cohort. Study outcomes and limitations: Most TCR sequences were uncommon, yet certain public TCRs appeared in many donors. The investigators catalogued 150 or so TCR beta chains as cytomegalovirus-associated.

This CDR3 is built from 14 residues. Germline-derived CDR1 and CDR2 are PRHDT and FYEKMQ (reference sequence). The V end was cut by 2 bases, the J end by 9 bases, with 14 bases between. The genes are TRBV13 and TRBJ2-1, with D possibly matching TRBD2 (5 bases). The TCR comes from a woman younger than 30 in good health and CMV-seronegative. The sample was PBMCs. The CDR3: CASSLSGSYIEQFF. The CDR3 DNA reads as TGTGCCAGCAGCTTAAGTGGGAGTTATATTGAGCAGTTCTTC.